This passage covers 26 T cell receptor beta chains from one sample sequenced in a study of T cell repertoires in ileal Crohn's disease. Libraries were prepared by immunoSEQ multiplex PCR; TCRdb keeps only in-frame clonotypes and omits some of them. The repertoire holds 55,000 to 65,000 clones, with roughly 89% as singletons. Time point given: neoterminal ileum biopsy at postoperative endoscopy, about 6 months after surgery. What was sequenced was ileal tissue. These receptors were taken from an adult with Crohn's disease.

The chain links TRBV14 to TRBJ1-6, with D perhaps matching TRBD1 (6 bases). The germline V and J ends were trimmed by 4 bases and 10 bases, with 17 bases remaining between them. Germline V lookup: CDR1 SGHDN, CDR2 FVKESK. This CDR3 spans 15 amino acids. CDR3 sequence reads: CASSRTGQRGSPLHF. DNA for the CDR3: TGTGCCAGCAGCCGCACAGGGCAACGTGGATCACCCCTCCACTTT. The whole variable domain, remainder taken from reference TRBV14 and TRBJ1-6, is EAGVTQFPSHSVIEKGQTVTLRCDPISGHDNLYWYRRVMGKEIKFLLHFVKESKQDESGMPNNRFLAERTGGTYSTLKVQPAELEDSGVYFCASSRTGQRGSPLHFGNGTRLTVT.

The genes are TRBV19 and TRBJ2-2; D ambiguous. CDR3 length: 15 residues. Per the germline V gene, CDR1 is LNHDA and CDR2 is SQIVND (reference sequence). V lost 5 bases to trimming and J lost 7 bases, with 17 bases between them. The CDR3 nucleotides are TGTGCCAGTAGTCTTCCCATCATTTCGGGCGGGGAGCTGTTTTTT. Translating gives CASSLPIISGGELFF.

V is TRBV5-4 and J is TRBJ2-3; TRBD2 agrees at 10 bases. Germline V gene sequence: CDR1 SGHNT, CDR2 YYREEE (reference sequence). CDR3 length: 16 residues. J was trimmed by 4 bases and V by 4 bases; bases with no gene match: 9. The CDR3 DNA follows: TGTGCCAGCAGCCGAGCTAGCGGGAGTATGTCAGATACGCAGTATTTT. It yields the protein CASSRASGSMSDTQYF. The variable domain in full, completed from reference TRBV5-4 and TRBJ2-3, reads ETGVTQSPTHLIKTRGQQVTLRCSSQSGHNTVSWYQQALGQGPQFIFQYYREEENGRGNFPPRFSGLQFPNYSSELNVNALELDDSALYLCASSRASGSMSDTQYFGPGTRLTVL.

This chain connects TRBV11-3 to TRBJ2-1, with D perhaps TRBD2 (6 bases). Germline-derived CDR1 and CDR2 are SGHNT and YENEEA. This CDR3 has 15 amino acids. V shed 0 bases and J shed 4 bases, with 10 bases lying between them. CDR3 bases: TGTGCCAGCAGCTTAGATGGACTACCATACAATGAGCAGTTCTTC. It specifies CASSLDGLPYNEQFF.

This sequence joins TRBV4-1 and TRBJ2-3, with a weak D call TRBD1 (5 bases). The CDR3 has 14 residues. Trimming removed 4 bases from V and 9 bases from J, with 17 bases in between. CDR1 is MGHRA, CDR2 YSYEKL, per germline. The chain's CDR3 is CASSLDTSTFTQYF. DNA of the CDR3: TGCGCCAGCAGCCTGGACACCTCCACATTCACGCAGTATTTT.

The CDR3 DNA reads as TGCGCCAGCAGCCCAACGACAGCCACAGATACGCAGTATTTT. It translates to CASSPTTATDTQYF. The chain has TRBV5-1 and TRBJ2-3; D may be TRBD1 (5 bases). Between the trimmed V and J ends, which lost 4 bases and 2 bases, there was a span of 11 bases. Per the germline V gene, CDR1 is SGHRS and CDR2 is YFSETQ. The CDR3 totals 14 residues.

This CDR3 is CASSEGKGVIEKLFF. The DNA of the CDR3 is TGTGCCAGCAGTGAGGGGAAAGGGGTGATTGAAAAACTGTTTTTT. This chain joins TRBV2 and TRBJ1-4; weak D call: TRBD1 (5 bases). The CDR3 runs to 15 residues. The germline CDR1 and CDR2 sequences are SNHLY and FYNNEI. V lost 3 bases to trimming and J lost 7 bases, with 15 bases between them. Based on the CDR3 plus reference TRBV2 and TRBJ1-4, the full variable domain is EPEVTQTPSHQVTQMGQEVILRCVPISNHLYFYWYRQILGQKVEFLVSFYNNEISEKSEIFDDQFSVERPDGSNFTLKIRSTKLEDSAMYFCASSEGKGVIEKLFFGSGTQLSVL.

The chain joins TRBV5-1 to TRBJ1-1; D call uncertain. V was clipped by 0 bases and J by 5 bases, with 17 bases between them. The CDR3 is 16 amino acids. Germline values: CDR1 SGHRS, CDR2 YFSETQ. DNA for the CDR3: TGCGCCAGCAGCTTGGAGGGCAGCCCGGGAGGGACTGAAGCTTTCTTT. Protein product: CASSLEGSPGGTEAFF.

The rearrangement links TRBV25-1 to TRBJ1-2, with 9 bases fitting TRBD1. V lost 6 bases, J lost 5 bases, and 13 bases stayed unmatched. From germline, CDR1 is MGHDK and CDR2 SYGVNS. The CDR3 has 16 residues. For the CDR3, the DNA is TGTGCCAGCAGCGTAGTGACAGGGGGAGAACGGTATGGCTACACCTTC. Translated: CASSVVTGGERYGYTF.

The rearrangement joins TRBV2 to TRBJ2-4, with D possibly matching TRBD1 (6 bases). The CDR3 has 16 residues. V was pared by 7 bases and J by 2 bases, with 18 bases between. Germline V gene sequence: CDR1 SNHLY, CDR2 FYNNEI. The CDR3 region is CASTAGGQKPKNIQYF. Here the CDR3 DNA reads TGTGCCAGCACCGCCGGAGGACAGAAGCCCAAAAACATTCAGTACTTC.

V gene TRBV5-1 combines with J gene TRBJ2-3; D remains unclear. V was trimmed by 0 bases and J by 0 bases, leaving 5 bases between them. CDR1 is SGHRS and CDR2 is YFSETQ in the germline V gene. The CDR3 covers 14 residues. Here the CDR3 reads CASSLDQSTDTQYF. The CDR3 bases are TGCGCCAGCAGCTTGGACCAGAGCACAGATACGCAGTATTTT.

V is TRBV4-2 and J is TRBJ1-2, with no clear D. The CDR3 is made up of 17 amino acids. CDR1 and CDR2 from the germline V gene are LGHNA and YNFKEQ. Trimming pared 1 base from V and 2 bases from J, leaving 17 bases between. CDR3 coding DNA: TGTGCCAGCAGCCAAGTTTCAGCCGGTGCGGTAAACTATGGCTACACCTTC. Translation gives CASSQVSAGAVNYGYTF.

This rearrangement joins TRBV18 to TRBJ1-2; the D gene is possibly TRBD1 (5 bases). The CDR3 is 13 residues long. The V gene's germline CDR1 is KGHSH and CDR2 LQKENI. Between the trimmed V and J ends, which lost 6 bases and 4 bases, there was a span of 12 bases. The CDR3 DNA sequence: TGTGCCAGCTCCTTGGGGCCGTCCTATGGCTACACCTTC. It translates to CASSLGPSYGYTF.

The CDR3 coding sequence is TGTGCCAGCGTTTATGTCGATACGCAGTATTTT. It specifies CASVYVDTQYF. The chain combines TRBV6-5 with TRBJ2-3, with unresolved D. This CDR3 has 11 amino acids. Trimming cost V 8 bases and J 6 bases, with 9 bases left between them. CDR1 is MNHEY, CDR2 SVGAGI, per germline.

V and J are TRBV6-1 and TRBJ2-7; 13 positions agree with TRBD2. There are 15 residues in the CDR3. Trimming took 4 bases from V and 7 from J; bases not matched to a gene: 7. From germline, CDR1 is MNHNS and CDR2 SASEGT. CDR3 sequence (DNA): TGTGCCAGCAGTGCAGGGACTAGCGGGGTGTGGGAGCAGTACTTC. Translating gives CASSAGTSGVWEQYF.

The rearrangement joins TRBV18 to TRBJ2-7; no definite D call. The CDR3 sequence is 16 residues long. Trimming removed 2 bases at V and 0 bases at J, with 14 bases between. From germline, CDR1 is KGHSH and CDR2 LQKENI. CDR3 protein: CASSPSPFRSSYEQYV. CDR3 DNA sequence: TGTGCCAGCTCACCATCCCCTTTCCGGAGCTCCTACGAGCAGTACGTC.

This rearrangement joins TRBV28 to TRBJ1-5; D is ambiguous. Per the germline V gene, CDR1 is MDHEN and CDR2 is SYDVKM. CDR3 length: 15 amino acids. Deletions cut 5 bases from V and 5 bases from J, with 16 bases between. CDR3 protein: CASSPNLDGDQPQHF. CDR3 bases: TGTGCCAGCAGTCCAAATCTCGACGGGGATCAGCCCCAGCATTTT.

This chain uses TRBV4-3 with TRBJ1-2; unclear D gene. This CDR3 is built from 13 residues. The V end was cut by 3 bases, the J end by 10 bases, with 15 bases between. In germline, CDR1 is LGHNA, CDR2 YSLEER. The DNA for the CDR3 is TGCGCCAGCAGCCACGGGATACAGAATTACTACACCTTC. Translated: CASSHGIQNYYTF.

The sample holds one count of this clone. The J gene is TRBJ1-6, the V gene TRBV7-2; D not resolved. Germline CDR1 is SGHTA and CDR2 is FQGNSA. The V and J ends lost 1 base and 10 bases respectively, with 14 bases between them. The CDR3 has 15 residues. Here the CDR3 DNA reads TGTGCCAGCAGCTTAGGGCAGGTGCTTAGGTCACCCCTCCACTTT. Translation: CASSLGQVLRSPLHF.

V is TRBV7-9 and J is TRBJ2-7; unclear D gene. CDR3 length equals 15 residues. V was cut by 0 bases and J by 0 bases, with 9 bases left in between. Germline values: CDR1 SEHNR, CDR2 FQNEAQ (reference sequence). CDR3: CASSLAPVISYEQYF. DNA for the CDR3: TGTGCCAGCAGCTTAGCGCCGGTAATCTCCTACGAGCAGTACTTC. The variable domain in full, with the rest retrieved from reference TRBV7-9 and TRBJ2-7, is DTGVSQNPRHKITKRGQNVTFRCDPISEHNRLYWYRQTLGQGPEFLTYFQNEAQLEKSRLLSDRFSAERPKGSFSTLEIQRTEQGDSAMYLCASSLAPVISYEQYFGPGTRLTVT.

This clone has a single count. This rearrangement joins TRBV5-6 to TRBJ1-1; 7 bases are a match to TRBD1. Germline CDR1 is SGHDT and CDR2 is YYEEEE. Trimming at V came to 4 bases and at J to 10 bases, leaving 7 bases not matched to a gene. CDR3 length: 12 residues. The CDR3 nucleotides read TGTGCCAGCAGCGAAAGGGGGCATGGAGCTTTCTTT. It codes for CASSERGHGAFF.

The V call is TRBV4-3, the J call TRBJ1-2; D is unclear. Trimming removed 2 bases at V and 1 base at J, with 5 bases between. Germline lookup yields CDR1 LGHNA and CDR2 YSLEER. The CDR3 extends over 13 amino acids. CDR3 coding DNA: TGCGCCAGCAGCCAACAGGATAACTATGGCTACACCTTC. Residues: CASSQQDNYGYTF.

This clone was counted only a few times. The chain combines TRBV4-1 with TRBJ2-3; 8 bases map to TRBD2. There are 16 residues in the CDR3. The ends lost 0 bases at V and 4 bases at J; junction bases unmatched: 6. The germline V gene has CDR1 MGHRA and CDR2 YSYEKL. The CDR3 region is CASSQEGGGPPDTQYF. The CDR3 nucleotides are TGCGCCAGCAGCCAAGAGGGCGGGGGGCCCCCAGATACGCAGTATTTT.

This chain links TRBV6-6 with TRBJ2-2; 13 bases are a match to TRBD2. Trimming removed 9 bases from V and 6 bases from J; junction bases left unmatched: 4. This CDR3 is 14 amino acids long. CDR1 and CDR2 (germline): MNHNY, SVGAGI (reference sequence). CDR3 region: CASSGTSGAGELFF. The CDR3 region has the DNA TGTGCCAGTTCCGGGACTAGCGGGGCCGGGGAGCTGTTTTTT.

This chain connects TRBV29-1 to TRBJ1-6; 7 positions agree with TRBD1. Germline V gene sequence: CDR1 SQVTM, CDR2 ANQGSEA. This CDR3 comprises 13 residues. V trimming: 5 bases; J trimming: 6 bases; junction bases outside the gene matches: 4. The CDR3 region has the DNA TGCAGCGTTCGACAGGGACCTAATTCACCCCTCCACTTT. It is translated as CSVRQGPNSPLHF.

The V and J genes are TRBV15 and TRBJ1-6; 9 nucleotides line up with TRBD1. The V segment lost 5 bases and the J segment 14 bases; nucleotides outside the gene matches: 13. Per germline, CDR1 LNHNV and CDR2 YYDKDF (reference sequence). The length of the CDR3 is 15 residues. CDR3 in DNA: TGTGCCACCAGCGTCAACAGGGGGCCCGAGGGGGCCCTCCACTTT. This encodes CATSVNRGPEGALHF.